This T cell receptor (beta chain) was retrieved from a study of T cells in Graves' hyperthyroidism and ophthalmopathy. General study points: A 13 V-J model separated ophthalmopathy from stable hyperthyroidism. The blood repertoire included most of the expanded thyroid clonotypes above 0.001.

From germline, CDR1 is SGDLS and CDR2 YYNGEE. J gave up 5 bases and V 4 bases, and 11 bases lay outside the gene matches. The CDR3 contains 15 residues. Diagnosis relied on clinical symptoms, serum thyroxine and TRAb, thyroid ultrasound and orbital computed tomography. Notes on this clonotype: What it recognizes is unknown.

There were TCR beta CDR3 regions amplified from RNA transcripts. A first-round RT-PCR of the TCR CDR3 used the HTBI primer set. Via MiXCR, TCRdb re-called the multiplex PCR reads, giving one row per CDR3 protein. In the table there are 660,000 or so distinct CDR3 sequences, just under 45% of which are singletons. The TCR comes from an adult man with Graves' disease, either hyperthyroidism or ophthalmopathy (not recorded which). Sequencing was performed on peripheral blood or thyroid tissue (not recorded which). The V gene is TRBV9, the J gene TRBJ2-7; 8 bases are shared with TRBD1. The CDR3, as DNA: TGTGCCAGCAGCACGCAGCCGGACAGGGCCAACGAGCAGTACTTC. It yields the protein CASSTQPDRANEQYF.